This TCR beta chain was documented in a study of identical twins. TCRdb redid the calling of the 5' RACE reads with MiXCR, one entry per CDR3 protein. This sample has 1,800,000 or so distinct CDR3 sequences, with under 35% found just once. Notes on the study in general: For out-of-frame beta sequences, excess twin sharing was weaker. Recombination models fit unrelated individuals' TCR alpha sharing but underestimated twins'. Part of the zero-insertion signal could reflect confounding by invariant MAIT and iNKT cells.

Points on this clonotype: Antigen: not known.

Per germline, CDR1 SGHKS and CDR2 YYEKEE (reference sequence). The CDR3 loop spans 17 amino acids. V lost 4 bases and J lost 3; bases outside the gene matches: 9. The V and J genes are TRBV5-5 and TRBJ2-1; 11 nucleotides match TRBD2. The clonotype comes from a newborn girl in good health. Sequenced sample: cord blood. In DNA, the CDR3 is TGTGCCAGCAGCCCCGAGTTCGGACTAGCGGGCTACAATGAGCAGTTCTTC. This gives the protein CASSPEFGLAGYNEQFF. Based on the CDR3 plus reference TRBV5-5 and TRBJ2-1, the full variable domain is DAGVTQSPTHLIKTRGQQVTLRCSPISGHKSVSWYQQVLGQGPQFIFQYYEKEERGRGNFPDRFSARQFPNYSSELNVNALLLGDSALYLCASSPEFGLAGYNEQFFGPGTRLTVL.